The clone carrying this T cell receptor beta chain has a handful of counts. Its antigen is currently unknown. Cryopreserved PBMCs yielded approximately 2 micrograms of genomic DNA for TCR beta libraries. The data are from a study of cytotoxic CD8 clonotypes in ibrutinib-treated CLL. Across the study: There were about 11 relapsed/refractory patients and around 15 treatment-naive patients, and around 18 were IGHV unmutated.

The sequencing depth, 1 in 200,000 to 1 in 1 million T cells, was the target. The data were produced by immunoSEQ multiplex PCR, yet TCRdb's version contains in-frame clones alone and is incomplete. The sample yields about 160,000 clones, more than 65% seen once. Findings of the study overall: The study found baseline clonality above age-matched healthy donors, tracking circulating CD8+ T-cell counts.

The germline V and J ends were trimmed by 4 bases and 0 bases, with 10 bases remaining between them. This CDR3 region has 15 residues. CDR1 is MNHNY and CDR2 is SVGAGI in the germline V gene (reference sequence). The TCR was taken from a human donor with chronic lymphocytic leukemia. The rearrangement links TRBV6-6 to TRBJ1-3, with D possibly being TRBD1 (5 bases). Sequencing was performed on PBMCs, taken after 12 months of ibrutinib treatment. CDR3 loop: CASSSIGASGNTIYF. CDR3 sequence (DNA): TGTGCCAGCAGTTCTATTGGGGCCTCTGGAAACACCATATATTTT.